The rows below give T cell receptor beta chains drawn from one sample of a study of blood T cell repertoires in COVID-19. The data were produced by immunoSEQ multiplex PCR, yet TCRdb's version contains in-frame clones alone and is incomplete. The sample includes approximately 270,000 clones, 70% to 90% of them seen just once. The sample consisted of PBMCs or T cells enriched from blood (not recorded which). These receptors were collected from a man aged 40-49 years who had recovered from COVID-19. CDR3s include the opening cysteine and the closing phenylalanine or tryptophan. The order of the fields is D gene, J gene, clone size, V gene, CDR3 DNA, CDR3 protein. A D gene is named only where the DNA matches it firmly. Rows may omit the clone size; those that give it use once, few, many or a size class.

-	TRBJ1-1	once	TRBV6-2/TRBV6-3	TGTGCCAGCAGTTACGCAGGGAACACTGAAGCTTTCTTT	CASSYAGNTEAFF
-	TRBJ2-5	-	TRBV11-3	TGTGCCAGCTCCCGGGGAACCCAAGAGACCCAGTACTTC	CASSRGTQETQYF
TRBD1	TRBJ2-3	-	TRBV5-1	TGCGCCAGCAGCTTTCAGGGGGCCGACTCGGATACGCAGTATTTT	CASSFQGADSDTQYF
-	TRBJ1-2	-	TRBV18	TGTGCCAGCTCACCTACCACGAACAGGGCTGGGTCTGGCTACACCTTC	CASSPTTNRAGSGYTF
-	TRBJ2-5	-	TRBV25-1	TGTGCCAGCAGTTGGGGCAGCCAAGAGACCCAGTACTTC	CASSWGSQETQYF
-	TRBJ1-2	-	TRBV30	TGTGCCTCATCTAACGGCAGGGCTAACTATGGCTACACCTTC	CASSNGRANYGYTF
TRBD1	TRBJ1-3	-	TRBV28	TGTGCCAGCAGTCTAAACAGGGGATCTGGAGGAAACACCATATATTTT	CASSLNRGSGGNTIYF
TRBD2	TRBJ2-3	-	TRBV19	TGTGCCAGTAGTTGGGGCGCGGGGGGGCCGACAGATACGCAGTATTTT	CASSWGAGGPTDTQYF
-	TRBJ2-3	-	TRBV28	TGTGCCAGCAGGCAAACTTGGCGGGTCTGGGGCACAGATACGCAGTATTTT	CASRQTWRVWGTDTQYF
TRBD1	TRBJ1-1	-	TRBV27	TGTGCCAGCAGTTCGGGACAGCCAAACACTGAAGCTTTCTTT	CASSSGQPNTEAFF
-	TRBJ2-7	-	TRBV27	TGTGCCAGCAGTTTATCGAACAGCCCCGGGGGGCGATACGAGCAGTACTTC	CASSLSNSPGGRYEQYF
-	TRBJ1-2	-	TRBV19	TGTGCCAGTAGTTGGCAGGGCGGAGAGGGCTACACCTTC	CASSWQGGEGYTF
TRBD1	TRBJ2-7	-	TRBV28	TGTGCCAGCAGTGTTTACAGGGGGGCTTACGAGCAGTACTTC	CASSVYRGAYEQYF
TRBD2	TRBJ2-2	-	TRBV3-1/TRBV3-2	TGTGCCAGCAGCTTTCGTAGCGGGAGGGCCCGCACCGGGGAGCTGTTTTTT	CASSFRSGRARTGELFF
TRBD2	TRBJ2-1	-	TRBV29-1	TGCAGCGTTGAAGGGGCTAGCGGGAGGGCCTCAAATGAGCAGTTCTTC	CSVEGASGRASNEQFF
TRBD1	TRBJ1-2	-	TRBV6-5	TGTGCCAGCAGTTACGGACAGGGGGGCTATGGCTACACCTTC	CASSYGQGGYGYTF
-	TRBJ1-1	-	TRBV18	TGTGCCAGCTCACCACTAAAGACAGGGAACACTGAAGCTTTCTTT	CASSPLKTGNTEAFF
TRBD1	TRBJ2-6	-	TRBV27	TGTGCCAGCAGTTTGAAGGGGGCGAGGGTTTCCGTTCCCATCAACGTCCTGACTTTC	CASSLKGARVSVPINVLTF
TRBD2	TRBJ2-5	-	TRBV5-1	TGCGCCAGCAGCCCGGCGGGGGTCCGGAGGGAGACCCAGTACTTC	CASSPAGVRRETQYF
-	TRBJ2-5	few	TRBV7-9	TGTGCCAGCAGCTCGGGGGGCAGGGGAGAGACCCAGTACTTC	CASSSGGRGETQYF
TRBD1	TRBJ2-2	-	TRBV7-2	TGTGCCAGCAGCTTCCTCCCGGGACAGGAGGGCGGGGAGCTGTTTTTT	CASSFLPGQEGGELFF
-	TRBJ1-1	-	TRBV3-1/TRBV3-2	TGTGCCAGCAGCCTCGTCACGACAGGGAACACTGAAGCTTTCTTT	CASSLVTTGNTEAFF
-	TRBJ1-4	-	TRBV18	TGTGCCAGCTCACCTAATCAAGGGGATGAAAAACTGTTTTTT	CASSPNQGDEKLFF
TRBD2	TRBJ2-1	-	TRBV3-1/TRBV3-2	TGTGCCAGCAGCCAAGAGCAGAGGGAGGGTGAGCAGTTCTTC	CASSQEQREGEQFF
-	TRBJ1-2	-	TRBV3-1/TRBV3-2	TGTGCCAGCAGCCTTCTCTCCTATGGCTACACCTTC	CASSLLSYGYTF
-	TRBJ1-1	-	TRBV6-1	TGTGCCAGCAGTGAAGGGACAATGAACACTGAAGTTTTCTTT	CASSEGTMNTEVFF
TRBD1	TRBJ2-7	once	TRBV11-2	TGTGCCAGCAGCTCTGGGACAGGGGAGGACGAGCAGTACTTC	CASSSGTGEDEQYF
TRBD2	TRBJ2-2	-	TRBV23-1	TGCGCCAGCAGTCCCGAAGCGGGAGGGCCTCCCAAGGGCGGGGAGCTGTTTTTT	CASSPEAGGPPKGGELFF
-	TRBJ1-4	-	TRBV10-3	TGTGCCATCAGTTCCGGGAGCAATGAAAAACTGTTTTTT	CAISSGSNEKLFF
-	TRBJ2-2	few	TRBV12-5	TGTGCTAGTGGCCTCGCCGTGGCTAGCCAAACCGGGGAGCTGTTTTTT	CASGLAVASQTGELFF
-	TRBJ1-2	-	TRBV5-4	TGTGCCAGCAGCTTGGTAACAGGGTTTGGCTACACCTTC	CASSLVTGFGYTF
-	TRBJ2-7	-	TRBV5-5	TGTGCCAGCAGCGAGAGGGAAACCGTTCTCCGGTACTACGAGCAGTACTTC	CASSERETVLRYYEQYF
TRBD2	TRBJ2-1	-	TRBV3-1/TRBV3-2	TGTGCCAGCAGCCAAGAAGAACTAGCGGGATACCACAATGAGCAGTTCTTC	CASSQEELAGYHNEQFF
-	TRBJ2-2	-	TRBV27	TGTGCCAGCAGCCGCGCGGGTTCCACCGGGGAGCTGTTTTTT	CASSRAGSTGELFF
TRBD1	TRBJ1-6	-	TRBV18	TGTGCCAGCTCCCGACAGGGAAGGAGAAATTCACCCCTCCACTTT	CASSRQGRRNSPLHF
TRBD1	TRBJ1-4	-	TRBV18	TGTGCCAGCTCACCAAGGACAGGATATGAAAAACTGTTTTTT	CASSPRTGYEKLFF
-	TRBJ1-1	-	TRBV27	TGTGCCAGCAGTTCTAGGAGTTGGGACACTGAAGCTTTCTTT	CASSSRSWDTEAFF
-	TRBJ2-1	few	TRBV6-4	TGTGCCAGCCCCCAGGGCAATGAGCAGTTCTTC	CASPQGNEQFF
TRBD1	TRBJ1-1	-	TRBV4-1	TGCGCCAGCAGCCCCTGGGGGACAGGGGGTGCTGGTGAAGCTTTCTTT	CASSPWGTGGAGEAFF
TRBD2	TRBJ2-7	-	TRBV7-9	TGTGCCAGCAGCTTAGTGTCTAGCGGGGGCCGGGGGTACGAGCAGTACTTC	CASSLVSSGGRGYEQYF
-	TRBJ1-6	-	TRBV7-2	TGTGCCAGTCGAAGGGGGGGGGTTAATTCACCCCTCCACTTT	CASRRGGVNSPLHF
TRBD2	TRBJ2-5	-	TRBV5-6	TGTGCCAGCAGCCAGGGACTAGCTGGTGAGACCCAGTACTTC	CASSQGLAGETQYF
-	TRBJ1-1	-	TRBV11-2	TGTGCCAGCAGCTTAGCGGGGGGCACTGAAGCTTTCTTT	CASSLAGGTEAFF
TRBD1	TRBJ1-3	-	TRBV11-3	TGTGCCAGCAGCTTAGCGTCAGGGGGTACCTCTGGAAACACCATATATTTT	CASSLASGGTSGNTIYF
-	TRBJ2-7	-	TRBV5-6	TGTGCCAGCAGCTTCCGCGACGAGCAGTACTTC	CASSFRDEQYF
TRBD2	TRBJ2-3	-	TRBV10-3	TGTGCCACCCAGACTAGCGGGAGCACAGATACGCAGTATTTT	CATQTSGSTDTQYF
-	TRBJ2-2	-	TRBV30	TGTGCCTGCAGGGCTTATGTCACCGGGGAGCTGTTTTTT	CACRAYVTGELFF
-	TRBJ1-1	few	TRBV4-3	TGCGCCAGCAGCCAACTCAGGGGAACTACTGAAGCTTTCTTT	CASSQLRGTTEAFF
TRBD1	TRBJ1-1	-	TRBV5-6	TGTGCCAGCAGCTCCCCGCTCGGGACAGGGGCTTTCTTT	CASSSPLGTGAFF
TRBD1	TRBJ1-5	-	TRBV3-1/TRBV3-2	TGTGCCAGCAGCCTCGGGACAGGTGAAGGTCAGCCCCAGCATTTT	CASSLGTGEGQPQHF
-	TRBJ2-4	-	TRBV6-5	TGTGCCTTAGGAGTCGGGTTAGCCAAAAACATTCAGTACTTC	CALGVGLAKNIQYF
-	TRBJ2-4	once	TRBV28	TGTGCTGGGGGCGCAACCAAAAACATTCAGTACTTC	CAGGATKNIQYF
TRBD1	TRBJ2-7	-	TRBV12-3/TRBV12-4	TGTGCCCCGTCCAGGGGGTGTAGGACGGAGCAGTACTTC	CAPSRGCRTEQYF
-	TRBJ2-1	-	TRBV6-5	TGTGCCAGCAGTTCTCCCGATGCGGACAGCTACAATGAGCAGTTCTTC	CASSSPDADSYNEQFF
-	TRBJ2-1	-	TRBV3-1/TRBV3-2	TGTGCCAGCAGCCAAATATCCGATGAGCAGTTCTTC	CASSQISDEQFF